This entry lists 10 T cell receptor beta chains sequenced from one sample in a study of CXCR3-negative and CXCR3-positive naive CD8 T cells. Study findings and constraints: Naive cells positive for CXCR3 carried more hydrophobic TRB CDR3s than CXCR3-negative ones.

UMI-tagged TRB cDNA libraries were built via 5' RACE. TCRdb processed the 5' RACE reads again and assigns one entry to each CDR3 protein, with no DNA. The sample totals tens of thousands of distinct CDR3 sequences. No antigen is known for these receptors. The sample consisted of naive CXCR3+ CD8+ T cells from blood. This sample's subset: CD45RO-CCR7+CD27+CD95- naive CD8+ T cells expressing CXCR3 (TNR3+). The receptors were sampled from a human donor in good health. Some clones in this sample may be carry-over from other donors' samples.

The chain joins TRBV9 to TRBJ2-2; with no DNA, the TCRdb D assignment of TRBD2 cannot be verified. Per germline, CDR1 SGDLS and CDR2 YYNGEE. The CDR3 has 13 amino acids. CDR3 sequence: CASSASGTGELFF.

The gene calls are TRBV28 and TRBJ1-5. Germline CDR1 is MDHEN and CDR2 is SYDVKM. The CDR3 runs to 13 residues. The CDR3 sequence is CASSFTVNQPQHF.

The gene calls are TRBV29-1 and TRBJ2-7; the TCRdb call, TRBD1, lacks DNA for checking. The CDR3 loop spans 15 amino acids. CDR1 and CDR2 (germline): SQVTM, ANQGSEA. The CDR3 loop is CSVGSDSAGTYEQYF.

CDR3 sequence: CASSIGQGNNSPLHF. This chain connects TRBV7-9 to TRBJ1-6; without DNA, the TCRdb call of TRBD1 cannot be checked. Germline loops: CDR1 SEHNR, CDR2 FQNEAQ (reference sequence). This CDR3 comprises 15 residues.

CDR3: CASSLEGKGSDEQFF. The chain joins TRBV5-1 to TRBJ2-1; checking the TCRdb D call of TRBD1 is not possible without DNA. The CDR3 is made up of 15 amino acids. From germline, CDR1 is SGHRS and CDR2 YFSETQ.

This sequence joins TRBV20-1 and TRBJ1-6; TCRdb calls TRBD1, which cannot be checked without DNA. CDR1 is DFQATT and CDR2 is SNEGSKA in the germline V gene (reference sequence). This CDR3 comprises 12 residues. The CDR3 loop reads CSAPQTGLPLHF.

The rearrangement links TRBV12-3 or TRBV12-4 to TRBJ2-1. The CDR3 spans 14 residues. The CDR3: CASSLVAISNEQFF.

The J gene is TRBJ2-4, the V gene TRBV6-6; TCRdb indicates TRBD1, and absent DNA this call remains unverified. This CDR3 has 16 amino acids. Per the germline V gene, CDR1 is MNHNY and CDR2 is SVGAGI (reference sequence). The CDR3 sequence: CASSLPGGLAKNIQYF.

The J gene is TRBJ2-6, the V gene TRBV4-3; TCRdb returns TRBD1, unconfirmable since there is no DNA. In germline, CDR1 is LGHNA, CDR2 YSLEER. The CDR3 extends over 16 amino acids. This chain's CDR3 is CASSQDWGPGANVLTF.

This chain joins TRBV11-2 and TRBJ2-1. The germline gives CDR1 SGHAT, CDR2 FQNNGV. This CDR3 has 15 amino acids. CDR3 sequence: CASSSSANSYNEQFF.